This TCR beta chain comes out of a study of siplizumab effects on memory and regulatory T cells. TCRdb keeps only in-frame clones here, not all; method: immunoSEQ multiplex PCR. The repertoire holds about 100,000 clones, with about 92% as singletons. V was trimmed by 2 bases and J by 7 bases, leaving 6 bases between them. The CDR3 length is 12 residues. Germline-derived CDR1 and CDR2 are SGHRS and YFSETQ. The sample taken for sequencing was Tregs sorted from blood. The chain combines TRBV5-1 with TRBJ2-2; no clear D gene. The TCR comes from a human donor in good health. CDR3 DNA: TGCGCCAGCAGCTTATTGGACGGGGAGCTGTTTTTT. Its protein is CASSLLDGELFF.